This T cell receptor (beta chain) is drawn from a study of T-cell reconstitution after alpha-beta-depleted transplantation in children (dated by TCRdb to 2016 to 2017). At the level of the whole study: The study quantitatively tracked T-cell immune reconstitution after TCRalphabeta/CD19-depleted allogeneic hematopoietic cell transplantation in children using TCR repertoire profiling. Study-wide conclusions, independent of this receptor: Over the following months the frequencies of hyperexpanded clones went down, and after one year T-cell counts and TCRbeta diversity were mostly credited to newly produced T cells. About two months after transplant, the apparently early recovery of alphabetaT-cell counts reportedly depended on just several hundred clones that had expanded rapidly and came from non-depleted graft cells. In some patients, high TCRbeta diversity at day 60 was attributed to recipient T cells and intrathymic progenitors that had survived conditioning.

Taken with the paper, the label for treatment or condition translates to: allogeneic hematopoietic cell transplantation with graft depleted of TCRalphabeta T cells and CD19 B cells. TCRalphabeta/CD19-depleted allogeneic hematopoietic cell grafts were given to the transplant recipients, all of whom were children. The library was made by PCR. Instrument on record: Illumina HiSeq 2500. Molecular barcoding was employed in the preparation of TCR libraries, with unique molecular identifiers being used to normalize TCRbeta repertoire quantification. Clones were called with MiXCR by TCRdb after fastp trimmed the public reads at Q25, and only in-frame beta chains were retained. Under each unique CDR3 protein, matching rows form one entry showing the most common genes and DNA. For this sample there are fewer than 700,000 distinct CDR3 sequences; roughly 23% appear just once. In total, the top ten clones hold 12% to 15% of the sample.

Deletion took 5 bases off V and 5 bases off J, with a span of 16 bases between the germline ends. The CDR3 runs 14 amino acids, cysteine and phenylalanine included. Only CDR3 DNA remains: 42 bases, in frame from the first base. The germline V gene encodes CDR1 LGHNA and CDR2 YSLEER. This clonotype has a handful of counts. Its cognate antigen has yet to be identified. The input lacks base qualities; no much larger clone sits a single base away. This sequence uses TRBV4-3 and TRBJ2-7; TRBD1 is possibly the D segment (6 matching bases). The sample was PBMCs, mostly from graft donor cells, taken 360 days after TCRalphabeta/CD19-depleted stem cell transplant. This clonotype was obtained from a boy younger than two who had a stem cell transplant for acute myeloid leukemia, so the T cells may come from the graft donor. Here is the DNA: TGCGCCAGCAGCGGAGTATGGGGGCTCAACGAGCAGTACTTC. The resulting protein is CASSGVWGLNEQYF.